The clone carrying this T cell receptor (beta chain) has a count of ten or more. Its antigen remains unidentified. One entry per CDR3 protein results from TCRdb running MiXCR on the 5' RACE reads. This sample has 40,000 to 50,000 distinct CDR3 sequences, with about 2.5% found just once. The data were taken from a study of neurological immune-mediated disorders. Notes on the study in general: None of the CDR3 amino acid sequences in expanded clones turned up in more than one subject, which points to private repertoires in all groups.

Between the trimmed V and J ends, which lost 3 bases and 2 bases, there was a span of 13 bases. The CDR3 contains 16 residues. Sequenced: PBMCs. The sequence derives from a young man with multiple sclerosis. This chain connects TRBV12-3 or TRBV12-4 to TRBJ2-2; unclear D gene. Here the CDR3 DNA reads TGTGCCAGCAGTTTTCCGGTTCAGATAAACACCGGGGAGCTGTTTTTT. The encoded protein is CASSFPVQINTGELFF.